The rows below give T cell receptor beta chains drawn from one sample of a study of PD-L1 blockade in urothelial cancer. TCRdb's copy holds only in-frame clones and misses some; the assay was immunoSEQ multiplex PCR. The sample holds some 97,000 clones, roughly nine tenths seen once. The source material was PBMCs, sampled around atezolizumab (anti-PD-L1) treatment. These receptors were taken from a woman older than 75 with urothelial cancer. CDR3s leave out the opening cysteine and the closing phenylalanine or tryptophan. Each record gives: V gene, J gene, CDR3 protein.

v_gene: TRBV6-6; j_gene: TRBJ2-1; CDR3aa: ASSRGTSGRDEQF
v_gene: TRBV27; j_gene: TRBJ2-1; CDR3aa: ASSPPDNEQF
v_gene: TRBV14; j_gene: TRBJ1-1; CDR3aa: ASSQEFGLEAF
v_gene: TRBV18; j_gene: TRBJ2-1; CDR3aa: ASSPNRASSYNEQF
v_gene: TRBV11-2; j_gene: TRBJ2-3; CDR3aa: ASSLASGRVDTQY
v_gene: TRBV7-3; j_gene: TRBJ2-7; CDR3aa: ASRFRGGSNEQY
v_gene: TRBV5-4; j_gene: TRBJ2-7; CDR3aa: ASSFTLAGGPHEQY
v_gene: TRBV7-9; j_gene: TRBJ1-5; CDR3aa: ASSLGGDQPQH
v_gene: TRBV29-1; j_gene: TRBJ1-4; CDR3aa: SVGAEKLF
v_gene: TRBV5-1; j_gene: TRBJ2-3; CDR3aa: ASSGTSGFTDTQY
v_gene: TRBV6-6; j_gene: TRBJ1-2; CDR3aa: ASSKTGGYGYT
v_gene: TRBV2; j_gene: TRBJ1-3; CDR3aa: ATGPRDGNTIY
v_gene: TRBV7-9; j_gene: TRBJ1-5; CDR3aa: ASSPGRVSQPQH
v_gene: TRBV11-3; j_gene: TRBJ2-1; CDR3aa: ASSSQGGDEQF
v_gene: TRBV18; j_gene: TRBJ2-1; CDR3aa: ASSPDSGTSGWSEQF
v_gene: TRBV4-1; j_gene: TRBJ2-7; CDR3aa: ASSQDTGNLYEQY
v_gene: TRBV5-1; j_gene: TRBJ2-5; CDR3aa: ASSLVGEETQY
v_gene: TRBV10-2; j_gene: TRBJ1-5; CDR3aa: ASSGGTGSGYSNQPQH
v_gene: TRBV28; j_gene: TRBJ1-1; CDR3aa: ASSLLSQNTEAF
v_gene: TRBV9; j_gene: TRBJ2-7; CDR3aa: ASSVSGNSYEQY
v_gene: TRBV30; j_gene: TRBJ2-3; CDR3aa: ALRGVLTDTQY
v_gene: TRBV19; j_gene: TRBJ1-2; CDR3aa: ASSIDPPGVYGYT
v_gene: TRBV18; j_gene: TRBJ2-5; CDR3aa: ASSPPGLAGGASRETQY
v_gene: TRBV28; j_gene: TRBJ1-5; CDR3aa: ASSTPDRVDQPQH
v_gene: TRBV9; j_gene: TRBJ2-5; CDR3aa: ASSPRTSSKETQY
v_gene: TRBV5-1; j_gene: TRBJ2-1; CDR3aa: ASNLGAGGQF
v_gene: TRBV10-1; j_gene: TRBJ2-5; CDR3aa: ASRGQGQETQY
v_gene: TRBV2; j_gene: TRBJ2-7; CDR3aa: ASSDSPYEQY
v_gene: TRBV5-1; j_gene: TRBJ2-2; CDR3aa: ASSWTSGSNTGELF
v_gene: TRBV28; j_gene: TRBJ2-7; CDR3aa: ASSQGYYEQY
v_gene: TRBV2; j_gene: TRBJ2-7; CDR3aa: ASGLAEAYEQY